Sequencing of this T cell receptor (beta chain) was carried out in a study of cytomegalovirus exposure and HLA in healthy donors. About the research overall: HLA-typed donors contributed approximately 86 million unique TCRs, which were held in an early data release. Study-level points and caveats: When a later analysis was performed, an Asian-associated ancestry cluster reportedly had fewer N-insertions than the approximately 700-donor mean. Analyzed later, most CMV-associated TCR beta chains appeared HLA-restricted.

CDR1 and CDR2 (germline): SGHNT, YYREEE (reference sequence). The V end was cut by 4 bases, the J end by 6 bases, with 16 bases between. The CDR3 contains 14 residues. With regard to this clone: The antigen is not known.

13 Jbeta primers and 60 Vbeta primers were used for the PCR. Per the study methods: An analysis performed later counted 70 million to 90 million unique TCR beta chains (roughly 11 million of them shared). Here immunoSEQ multiplex PCR was the method, and the copy in TCRdb shows in-frame clones only, minus some. V, J and clone size were drawn from that table, and D and trimming were deduced from the DNA. The sample yields about 140,000 clones, just under 80% seen once. The chain links TRBV5-4 to TRBJ1-1, with D possibly TRBD1 on 6 matching bases. Sequencing used PBMCs. The sequence was obtained from a young man in good health and CMV-seronegative. The CDR3 region is CASSPRGARAEAFF. CDR3 nucleotide sequence: TGTGCCAGCAGCCCTCGGGGGGCGAGGGCTGAAGCTTTCTTT.